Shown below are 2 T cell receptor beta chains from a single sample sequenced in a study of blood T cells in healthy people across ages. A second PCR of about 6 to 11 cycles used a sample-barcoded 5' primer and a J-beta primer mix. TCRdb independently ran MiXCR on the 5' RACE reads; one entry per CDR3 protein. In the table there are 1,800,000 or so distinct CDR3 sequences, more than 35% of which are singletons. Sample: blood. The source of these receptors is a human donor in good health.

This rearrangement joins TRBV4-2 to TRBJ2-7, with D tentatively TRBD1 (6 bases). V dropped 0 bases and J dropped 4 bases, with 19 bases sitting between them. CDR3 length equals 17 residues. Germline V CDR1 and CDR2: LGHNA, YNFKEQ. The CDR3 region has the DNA TGTGCCAGCAGCCAAGATGTATTAAAAGGGGGTGTATACGAGCAGTACTTC. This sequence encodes CASSQDVLKGGVYEQYF.

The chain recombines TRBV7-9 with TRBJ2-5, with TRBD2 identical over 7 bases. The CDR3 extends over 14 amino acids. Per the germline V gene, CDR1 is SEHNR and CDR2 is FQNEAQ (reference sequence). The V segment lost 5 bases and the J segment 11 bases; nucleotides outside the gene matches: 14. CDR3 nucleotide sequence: TGTGCCAGCAGCCCTCTTGGGAGGGTTGGAGAGCAGTACTTC. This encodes CASSPLGRVGEQYF.